This TCR beta chain was obtained from a study of shared clonotypes between healthy human individuals. Germline CDR1 reads SGHAT; CDR2 reads FQNNGV. V shed 5 bases and J shed 7 bases, with 12 bases lying between them. CDR3 size: 13 residues. Study results and limitations: Clonotype sharing among donors, it was expected, would be affected by sequencing depth. Compared with memory subsets, naive subsets generally had larger estimated richness. The rarefaction results pointed to incomplete sorted-subset sequencing despite large depth. Against clonotypes common to all four donors, non-shared ones had lower generation probabilities.

Of note for this clone: What it recognizes is unknown.

The protocol was immunoSEQ multiplex PCR, while the TCRdb copy is restricted to in-frame clones and leaves out a portion. The table has 980,000 or so clones, approximately 80% seen once. This sequence joins TRBV11-2 and TRBJ1-5; no definite D call. What was sequenced was memory CD4+ T cells sorted from blood. Subset here: CD45RA-negative fraction. The source is a young man in good health. CDR3 protein: CASSADREQPQHF. The CDR3 DNA follows: TGTGCCAGCAGCGCAGATAGGGAGCAGCCCCAGCATTTT.